The 24 T cell receptor beta chains below come from one sample, sequenced in a study of T cells in localized non-small cell lung cancer (dated by TCRdb to 2020 to 2021). The library was obtained by the immunoSEQ multiplex PCR assay. The clones in this table, taken by TCRdb from immuneACCESS, are in-frame only. Not every clone is retained; where verified, under half of the shortfall comes from an unresolved V gene, and the cause of the rest is unknown. This sample has approximately 35,000 clones in its table, and around 92% of those were observed once. The leading ten clones occupy roughly 2.1% of the sample. The sample was peripheral blood, taken before any cancer treatment. The receptor set was obtained from a female donor at least 60 years old with stage I lung adenocarcinoma.

CDR3 in amino acids: CASRGTGGDQPQHF. DNA of the CDR3: TGCGCCAGCAGGGGGACAGGGGGTGATCAGCCCCAGCATTTT. V and J are TRBV10-2 and TRBJ1-5, with TRBD1 identical over 11 bases. Germline V gene sequence: CDR1 WSHSY, CDR2 SAAADI. The CDR3 consists of 14 residues. V dropped 6 bases and J dropped 5; count of bases not matched to a gene: 3.

This clone was observed once. The chain uses TRBV6-5 and TRBJ1-1; no definite D call. The CDR3 spans 13 residues. V was cut by 0 bases and J by 5 bases, with 7 bases left in between. CDR1 and CDR2 from the germline V gene are MNHEY and SVGAGI. The DNA of the CDR3 is TGTGCCAGCAGTTACTCAGGTTTTACTGAAGCTTTCTTT. Its translation is CASSYSGFTEAFF.

The V gene is TRBV27, the J gene TRBJ2-7; unclear D gene. In germline, CDR1 is MNHEY, CDR2 SMNVEV (reference sequence). The CDR3 spans 14 residues. V was clipped by 6 bases and J by 1 base, with 13 bases between them. The CDR3 spells CASSPRVESYEQYF. The CDR3 region has the DNA TGTGCCAGCAGCCCTAGGGTGGAGTCCTACGAGCAGTACTTC.

The rearrangement links TRBV6-6 to TRBJ1-1, with 11 nucleotides matching TRBD1. V lost 6 bases and J lost 7; bases outside the gene matches: 4. CDR1 is MNHNY, CDR2 SVGAGI, per germline (reference sequence). The CDR3 has 13 residues. DNA of the CDR3: TGTGCCAGCAGCGGGACAGGGGGGTTTGAAGCTTTCTTT. This codes for CASSGTGGFEAFF.

This clone was seen a handful of times. V and J are TRBV5-1 and TRBJ1-1; D remains ambiguous. V was trimmed by 1 base and J by 5 bases, leaving 9 bases between them. This CDR3 has 13 amino acids. The V gene's germline CDR1 is SGHRS and CDR2 YFSETQ. This CDR3 is CASSLSFETEAFF. The CDR3 coding sequence is TGCGCCAGCAGCTTGTCCTTCGAGACTGAAGCTTTCTTT.

The chain has TRBV6-5 and TRBJ1-5; possibly TRBD1 for D (5 bases). The CDR3 is 15 residues long. V lost 3 bases and J 0 bases, leaving 9 bases between the germline ends. Germline-derived CDR1 and CDR2 are MNHEY and SVGAGI. This chain's CDR3 is CASSYRGRSNQPQHF. The CDR3 DNA follows: TGTGCCAGCAGTTATCGGGGACGTAGCAATCAGCCCCAGCATTTT.

The chain links TRBV6-1 to TRBJ2-5; 7 nucleotides agree with TRBD2. V lost 8 bases and J lost 4; bases outside the gene matches: 1. This CDR3 comprises 11 residues. Germline assignment: CDR1 MNHNS and CDR2 SASEGT. CDR3 in DNA: TGTGCCAGCGGGGGGGGAGAGACCCAGTACTTC. It codes for CASGGGETQYF.

The chain carries TRBV10-2 and TRBJ1-3; 7 bases map to TRBD1. Per the germline V gene, CDR1 is WSHSY and CDR2 is SAAADI. The ends lost 6 bases at V and 2 bases at J; junction bases unmatched: 4. The CDR3 spans 14 residues. This chain's CDR3 is CASSYDRAGNTIYF. In DNA, the CDR3 is TGCGCCAGCAGCTATGACAGGGCTGGAAACACCATATATTTT.

V and J are TRBV11-2 and TRBJ2-5; D is perhaps TRBD2 (7 bases). The CDR3 runs 15 residues. Germline assignment: CDR1 SGHAT and CDR2 FQNNGV. Trimming left V 4 bases short and J 2 bases short, with 14 bases between. Here the CDR3 DNA reads TGTGCCAGCAGCTCAACTCGGGGGGCTCAAGAGACCCAGTACTTC. Amino acid sequence: CASSSTRGAQETQYF.

The chain employs TRBV11-3 and TRBJ2-7; 8 positions agree with TRBD1. The CDR3 runs to 16 residues. Germline V gene data show CDR1 as SGHNT and CDR2 as YENEEA. The V and J ends lost 1 base and 1 base, in that order; junction bases with no gene match: 6. The CDR3 DNA follows: TGTGCCAGCAGCTTAGTAGGGACAGGAGTTTCCTACGAGCAGTACTTC. This sequence encodes CASSLVGTGVSYEQYF.

The rearrangement links TRBV5-1 to TRBJ2-7, with D unclear. Germline CDR1 reads SGHRS; CDR2 reads YFSETQ. Between the trimmed V and J ends, which lost 1 base and 7 bases, there was a span of 15 bases. CDR3 length: 14 amino acids. CDR3 nucleotide sequence: TGCGCCAGCAGCTTGTGGGTTAGCATCCGAGAGCAGTACTTC. This sequence encodes CASSLWVSIREQYF.

The rearrangement joins TRBV14 to TRBJ2-1; a possible D gene is TRBD2 (5 bases). This CDR3 has 14 amino acids. The germline CDR1 and CDR2 sequences are SGHDN and FVKESK. V lost 1 base and J lost 6, with 10 bases in between. In nucleotides, the CDR3 is TGTGCCAGCAGCCAAGTGTGGGCGGGCAATGAGCAGTTCTTC. Translation: CASSQVWAGNEQFF.

The chain carries TRBV19 and TRBJ1-5; D uncertain. The CDR3 covers 14 residues. Trimming removed 6 bases from V and 7 bases from J, with 16 bases in between. Germline V gives CDR1 LNHDA, CDR2 SQIVND (reference sequence). The CDR3 coding sequence is TGTGCCAGTAGGGAACACGGAGTACTACAGCCCCAGCATTTT. Its protein product is CASREHGVLQPQHF.

The rearrangement uses TRBV5-6 and TRBJ1-1; D is possibly TRBD1 (5 bases). CDR3 length: 14 amino acids. The germline V and J ends were trimmed by 5 bases and 7 bases, with 18 bases remaining between them. The germline V gene has CDR1 SGHDT and CDR2 YYEEEE. The CDR3 is CASRRGGSTLEAFF. The CDR3 DNA sequence: TGTGCCAGCAGGCGCGGGGGGTCAACGCTTGAAGCTTTCTTT.

The rearrangement uses TRBV6-1 and TRBJ1-1; D might be TRBD1 (5 bases). The germline V gene encodes CDR1 MNHNS and CDR2 SASEGT. V lost 3 bases to trimming and J lost 1 base, with 15 bases between them. CDR3 length: 16 amino acids. This CDR3 reads CASSDLKGVGNTEAFF. CDR3 in DNA: TGTGCCAGCAGTGACCTGAAAGGGGTAGGGAACACTGAAGCTTTCTTT.

V gene TRBV6-1 combines with J gene TRBJ2-3; tentatively, D is TRBD1 (5 bases). Trimming took 6 bases from V and 6 from J, leaving 19 bases between them. Germline loops: CDR1 MNHNS, CDR2 SASEGT. The CDR3 contains 15 residues. The CDR3, as DNA: TGTGCCAGCAGGTGGGGCCTCTACTCGTCGGATACGCAGTATTTT. This codes for CASRWGLYSSDTQYF.

As for this clone: At one end the junction does not follow the germline gene, possibly because of a read error. The rearrangement uses TRBV9 and TRBJ1-1, with D possibly TRBD1 on 6 matching bases. Germline V gene sequence: CDR1 SGDLS, CDR2 YYNGEE. This CDR3 region has 12 residues. The CDR3 spells CASSNPGGTWDF. The CDR3 coding sequence is TGTGCCAGCAGCAACCCCGGGGGCACTTGGGACTTT.

The chain has TRBV6-5 and TRBJ1-2; 7 bases are a match to TRBD1. The CDR3 loop spans 15 amino acids. CDR1 and CDR2 (germline): MNHEY, SVGAGI. V shed 8 bases, J shed 4 bases, and the junction held 13 bases outside the gene matches. The CDR3 sequence: CASARGGSFGYGYTF. Here the CDR3 DNA reads TGTGCCAGCGCCAGGGGGGGGTCCTTTGGCTATGGCTACACCTTC.

The rearrangement joins TRBV4-3 to TRBJ2-1; D unresolved. Looked up from germline, CDR1 is LGHNA and CDR2 is YSLEER. V lost 0 bases and J 6 bases, leaving 9 bases between the germline ends. The CDR3 runs to 14 residues. As DNA, the CDR3 is TGCGCCAGCAGCCAAGATTGGGCCCTCAATGAGCAGTTCTTC. This translates into CASSQDWALNEQFF.

The chain is built from TRBV30 and TRBJ1-6; 8 bases match TRBD1. The germline V gene has CDR1 GTSNPN and CDR2 SVGIG (reference sequence). The V gene end was trimmed by 1 base and the J gene end by 10 bases; junction bases not matched to a gene: 6. The CDR3 spans 14 residues. In DNA, the CDR3 is TGTGCCTGGAGTGCGGACAGGGTATACTCACCCCTCCACTTT. Its protein product is CAWSADRVYSPLHF.

The chain links TRBV21-1 to TRBJ2-5. TRBV21-1 is described as a pseudogene. The CDR3 extends over 15 amino acids. The CDR3 is CASSGRARKEETQYF. The CDR3 DNA reads as TGTGCCAGCAGTGGTAGGGCCCGGAAAGAAGAGACCCAGTACTTC.

V gene TRBV5-6 combines with J gene TRBJ1-1; D unresolved. This CDR3 region has 13 residues. CDR1 and CDR2 (germline): SGHDT, YYEEEE. The ends were cut back, 2 bases at V and 4 bases at J, with 9 bases in the middle. This chain's CDR3 is CASSLILGTEAFF. CDR3 coding DNA: TGTGCCAGCAGCTTAATTTTAGGCACTGAAGCTTTCTTT. Together with reference TRBV5-6 and TRBJ1-1, the CDR3 gives the full variable domain: DAGVTQSPTHLIKTRGQQVTLRCSPKSGHDTVSWYQQALGQGPQFIFQYYEEEERQRGNFPDRFSGHQFPNYSSELNVNALLLGDSALYLCASSLILGTEAFFGQGTRLTVV.

This chain joins TRBV6-1 and TRBJ2-1, with 12 bases fitting TRBD1. There are 15 residues in the CDR3. V lost 8 bases, J lost 7 bases, and 9 bases stayed unmatched. The germline gives CDR1 MNHNS, CDR2 SASEGT. The CDR3 bases are TGTGCCAGCCGACGGGACAGGGGGCTCTGGAATGAGCAGTTCTTC. It specifies CASRRDRGLWNEQFF.

The rearrangement uses TRBV7-8 and TRBJ2-1, with D uncertain. V was clipped by 1 base and J by 9 bases, with 7 bases between them. The CDR3 sequence is 12 residues long. Germline CDR1 is SGHVS and CDR2 is FQNEAQ. In DNA form, the CDR3 reads TGTGCCAGCAGCTTAGTCGCGTCTGAGCAGTTCTTC. Residues: CASSLVASEQFF.